This TCR beta chain originates from a study of blood T cell dynamics during melanoma immunotherapy. CDR1 MGHDK and CDR2 SYGVNS come from the germline V gene. V lost 4 bases and J lost 8; bases outside the gene matches: 13. The CDR3 has 16 amino acids. Using immunoSEQ multiplex PCR, the repertoire was profiled, and TCRdb retains in-frame clones only, with some absent. The data hold some 12,000 clones, with roughly 84% observed a single time. As to time point: week 3, after first cycle of checkpoint inhibitor. The input for sequencing was blood, taken from a patient treated with checkpoint blockade. This clonotype was obtained from a human donor with melanoma. The V gene is TRBV25-1, the J gene TRBJ2-1, with TRBD2 matching 8 bases. This CDR3 is CASSVRAIAGNHEQFF. In nucleotides, the CDR3 is TGTGCCAGCAGTGTACGCGCGATAGCGGGGAATCATGAGCAGTTCTTC.